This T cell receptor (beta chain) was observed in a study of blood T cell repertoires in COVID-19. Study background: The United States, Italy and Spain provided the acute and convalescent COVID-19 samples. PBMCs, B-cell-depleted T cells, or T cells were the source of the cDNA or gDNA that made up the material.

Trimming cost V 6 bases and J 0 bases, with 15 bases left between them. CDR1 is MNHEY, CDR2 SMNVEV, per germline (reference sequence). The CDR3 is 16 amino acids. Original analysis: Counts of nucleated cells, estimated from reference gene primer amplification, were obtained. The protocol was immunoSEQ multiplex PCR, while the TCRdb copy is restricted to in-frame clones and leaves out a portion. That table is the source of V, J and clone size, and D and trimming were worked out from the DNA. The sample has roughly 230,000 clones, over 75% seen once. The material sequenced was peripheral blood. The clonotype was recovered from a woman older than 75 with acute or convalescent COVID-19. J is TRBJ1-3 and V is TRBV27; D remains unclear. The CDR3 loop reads CASSPFPIYSGNTIYF. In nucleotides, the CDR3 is TGTGCCAGCAGCCCTTTTCCTATCTACTCTGGAAACACCATATATTTT.